This TCR beta chain came from a study of blood T cell repertoires in COVID-19. This table comes from immunoSEQ multiplex PCR, and its TCRdb copy is limited to in-frame clones, with some not included. The sample includes about 280,000 clones, around 88% of them seen just once. Germline V CDR1 and CDR2: KGHDR, SFDVKD. CDR3 length equals 13 residues. V lost 4 bases and J 10 bases, leaving 13 bases between the germline ends. The TCR comes from a man aged 40-49 years with acute or convalescent COVID-19. The sequencing input was peripheral blood. The gene calls are TRBV24-1 and TRBJ2-1; perhaps TRBD2 as D (7 bases). The CDR3 nucleotides are TGTGCCACCAGTGAGCGGACAGCGGGGGAGCAGTTCTTC. Translated: CATSERTAGEQFF.